The rows below give T cell receptor beta chains drawn from one sample of a study of human T cells and chemical hapten exposure. TCRdb processed the RACE reads anew with MiXCR; each CDR3 protein has one entry. The table records some 71,000 distinct CDR3 sequences, about a tenth of them present only once. Sequencing used whole blood, obtained in connection with sensitization to the hapten diphenylcyclopropenone (DPC). Every receptor here comes from a woman aged 45-65 years with alopecia areata. Some clones in this sample may be carry-over from other donors' samples. Each CDR3 is given with its conserved first and last residue. Fields, in order: J gene, V gene, D gene, clone size, CDR3 protein, CDR3 DNA. The D gene is left open where the match is weak. Expanded clones get a size class; other rows say once, few or many, or leave the size out.

>TRBJ2-3|TRBV6-5|.|.
CASSLARGTDTQYF
TGTGCCAGCAGTCTAGCGCGAGGGACAGATACGCAGTATTTT
>TRBJ1-4|TRBV29-1|.|.
CSVENEKLFF
TGCAGCGTGGAGAATGAAAAACTGTTTTTT
>TRBJ1-1|TRBV19|.|many
CASSMRPTQAFF
TGTGCCAGTAGTATGCGCCCCACACAAGCTTTCTTT
>TRBJ2-5|TRBV7-2|.|few
CASSSPKGVETQYF
TGTGCCAGCAGCTCCCCGAAGGGGGTGGAGACCCAGTACTTC
>TRBJ2-2|TRBV11-2|.|many
CASSFEGLGELFF
TGTGCCAGCAGCTTCGAGGGGCTTGGGGAGCTGTTTTTT
>TRBJ1-2|TRBV29-1|.|.
CSSQGGYGYTF
TGCAGCTCGCAGGGTGGCTATGGCTACACCTTC
>TRBJ2-1|TRBV27|TRBD2|many
CASSFLAGGRDEQFF
TGTGCCAGCAGTTTCCTGGCGGGAGGACGTGATGAGCAGTTCTTC
>TRBJ2-7|TRBV6-5|TRBD1|.
CASSSTGTGGNEQYF
TGTGCCAGCAGTTCCACCGGGACAGGGGGTAACGAGCAGTACTTC
>TRBJ2-3|TRBV19|.|.
CASRYTVTDTQYF
TGTGCCAGTAGATACACGGTAACAGATACGCAGTATTTT
>TRBJ2-1|TRBV19|TRBD1|many
CASSGQGASAKFF
TGTGCCAGTTCGGGACAGGGGGCCTCTGCTAAGTTCTTC
>TRBJ1-1|TRBV29-1|TRBD1|.
CSTRTGGNTEAFF
TGCAGCACCCGGACAGGGGGGAACACTGAAGCTTTCTTT
>TRBJ1-4|TRBV6-2/TRBV6-3|.|many
CASSYVQGTEKLFF
TGTGCCAGCAGTTACGTTCAGGGTACTGAAAAACTGTTTTTT
>TRBJ2-5|TRBV11-2|.|many
CASSQTPKGQYF
TGTGCCAGCAGCCAAACCCCCAAGGGCCAGTACTTC
>TRBJ2-7|TRBV20-1|.|many
CSARSRADYEQYF
TGCAGTGCTAGGTCCAGGGCTGACTACGAGCAGTACTTC
>TRBJ2-5|TRBV7-2|.|few
CASSLRAGSVETQYF
TGTGCCAGCAGCCTTCGGGCAGGGAGCGTGGAGACCCAGTACTTC
>TRBJ2-7|TRBV12-3/TRBV12-4|TRBD2|many
CASTPRRGASSEQYF
TGTGCCAGCACCCCAAGGCGGGGGGCATCGAGCGAGCAGTACTTC
>TRBJ1-6|TRBV11-2|.|many
CASSSLGEWHSPLHF
TGTGCCAGCAGCTCCTTGGGGGAATGGCATTCACCCCTCCACTTT
>TRBJ2-7|TRBV5-1|TRBD2|many
CASSLGASGSHEQYF
TGCGCCAGCAGCTTGGGGGCTAGCGGGAGCCACGAGCAGTACTTC
>TRBJ1-6|TRBV7-8|.|few
CASSYGQHNSPLHF
TGTGCCAGCAGCTACGGACAGCATAATTCACCCCTCCACTTT
>TRBJ1-2|TRBV5-1|TRBD1|many
CASSLDGTGFYGYTF
TGCGCCAGCAGCTTGGACGGGACAGGCTTCTATGGCTACACCTTC
>TRBJ2-1|TRBV20-1|TRBD2|.
CSARDLREVYNEQFF
TGCAGTGCTAGAGATCTGCGGGAGGTCTACAATGAGCAGTTCTTC
>TRBJ2-2|TRBV24-1|.|many
CATSDVRGQGTGELFF
TGTGCCACCAGTGATGTGCGGGGGCAGGGCACCGGGGAGCTGTTTTTT
>TRBJ2-5|TRBV5-5|.|many
CASSWNVRTQYF
TGTGCCAGCAGCTGGAACGTTCGGACCCAGTACTTC
>TRBJ2-2|TRBV19|TRBD2|many
CASSRVLAEWNTGELFF
TGTGCCAGTAGTAGGGTACTAGCGGAGTGGAACACCGGGGAGCTGTTTTTT
>TRBJ1-5|TRBV29-1|TRBD1|.
CSVPRPRQGKGNQPQHF
TGCAGCGTTCCCAGACCAAGACAGGGAAAGGGCAATCAGCCCCAGCATTTT
>TRBJ2-3|TRBV19|TRBD2|.
CASSPRTSGTLTDTQYF
TGTGCCAGTAGTCCGCGGACTAGCGGGACCCTCACAGATACGCAGTATTTT
>TRBJ2-1|TRBV29-1|.|.
CSVEALTGASSYNEQFF
TGCAGCGTTGAAGCACTGACTGGGGCTAGCTCCTACAATGAGCAGTTCTTC